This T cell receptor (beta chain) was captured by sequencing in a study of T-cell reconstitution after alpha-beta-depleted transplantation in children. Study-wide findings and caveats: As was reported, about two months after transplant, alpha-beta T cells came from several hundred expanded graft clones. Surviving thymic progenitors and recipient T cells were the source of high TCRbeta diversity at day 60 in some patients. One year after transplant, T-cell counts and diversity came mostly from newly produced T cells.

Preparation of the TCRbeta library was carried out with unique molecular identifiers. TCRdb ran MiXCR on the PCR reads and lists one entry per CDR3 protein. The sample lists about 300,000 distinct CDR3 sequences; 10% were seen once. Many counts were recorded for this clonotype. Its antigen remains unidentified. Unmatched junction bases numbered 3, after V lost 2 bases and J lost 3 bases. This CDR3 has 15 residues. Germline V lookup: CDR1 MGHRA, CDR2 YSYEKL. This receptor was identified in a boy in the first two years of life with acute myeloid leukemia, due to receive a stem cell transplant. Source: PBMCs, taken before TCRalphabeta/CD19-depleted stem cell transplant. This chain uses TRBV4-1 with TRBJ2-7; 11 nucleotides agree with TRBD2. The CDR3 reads CASSQTSGSYYEQYF. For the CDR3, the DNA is TGCGCCAGCAGCCAAACTAGCGGGAGTTACTACGAGCAGTACTTC.